This TCR beta chain was sequenced for a study of PD-L1 blockade in urothelial cancer. Background on the study: Investigators checked blood 3 weeks (second dose) and 6 weeks after treatment start. T cell content in blood samples showed a median of around 140,000. Study-wide points: Pretreatment blood TCR clonality under the median forecast improved survival.

Looked up from germline, CDR1 is ENHRY and CDR2 is SYGVKD. V dropped 7 bases and J dropped 5 bases, with 15 bases sitting between them. The length of the CDR3 is 13 residues. This clone has more than one count but fewer than ten. What it recognizes is unknown. The sample's time point: pretreatment peripheral blood. Assay used: immunoSEQ multiplex PCR; TCRdb lists only in-frame clones, some missing. The sample includes about 86,000 clones, over 65% of them seen just once. The TCR sequence derives from a man in his 60s with urothelial cancer. The chain combines TRBV10-3 with TRBJ2-7; a weak D match, TRBD2 (6 bases). The starting material was PBMCs, obtained around atezolizumab (anti-PD-L1) treatment. In DNA, the CDR3 is TGTGCCATCACGGGGGACCTACGGCACGAGCAGTACTTC. This translates into CAITGDLRHEQYF.